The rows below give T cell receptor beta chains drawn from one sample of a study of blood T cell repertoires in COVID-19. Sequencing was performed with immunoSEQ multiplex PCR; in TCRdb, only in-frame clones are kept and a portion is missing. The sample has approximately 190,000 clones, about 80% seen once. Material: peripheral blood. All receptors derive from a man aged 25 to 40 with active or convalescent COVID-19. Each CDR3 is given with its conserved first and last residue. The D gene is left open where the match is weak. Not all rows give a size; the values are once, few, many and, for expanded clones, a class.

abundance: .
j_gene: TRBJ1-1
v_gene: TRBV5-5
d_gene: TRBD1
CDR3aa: CASSSLGQGNTEAFF
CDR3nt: TGTGCCAGCAGCTCACTTGGACAGGGGAACACTGAAGCTTTCTTT

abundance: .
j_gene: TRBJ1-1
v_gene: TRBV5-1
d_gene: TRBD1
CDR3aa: CASSMPGGSINTEAFF
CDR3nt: TGCGCCAGCAGCATGCCAGGGGGTTCAATAAACACTGAAGCTTTCTTT

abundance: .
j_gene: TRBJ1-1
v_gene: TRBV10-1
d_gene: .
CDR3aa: CASSESGTGEAFF
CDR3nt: TGCGCCAGCAGTGAGTCGGGCACGGGGGAAGCTTTCTTT

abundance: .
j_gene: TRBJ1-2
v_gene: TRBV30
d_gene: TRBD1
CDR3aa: CAWRLSGTGTGYTF
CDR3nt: TGTGCCTGGAGACTATCCGGGACAGGGACCGGCTACACCTTC

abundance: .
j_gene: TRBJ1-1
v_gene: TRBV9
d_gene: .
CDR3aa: CASSPRGKPAGENTEAFF
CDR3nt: TGTGCCAGCAGCCCCCGGGGTAAGCCAGCGGGGGAGAACACTGAAGCTTTCTTT

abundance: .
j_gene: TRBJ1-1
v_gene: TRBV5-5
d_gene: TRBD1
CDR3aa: CASSLGQGREAFF
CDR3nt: TGTGCCAGCAGCCTAGGACAGGGACGTGAAGCTTTCTTT

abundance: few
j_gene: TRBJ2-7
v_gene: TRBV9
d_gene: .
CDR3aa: CASSSGPSPYEQYF
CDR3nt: TGTGCCAGCAGCTCTGGGCCGTCCCCCTACGAGCAGTACTTC

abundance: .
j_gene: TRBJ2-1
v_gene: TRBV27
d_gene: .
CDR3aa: CASRGKVGNEQFF
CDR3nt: TGTGCCAGCCGGGGGAAAGTGGGGAATGAGCAGTTCTTC

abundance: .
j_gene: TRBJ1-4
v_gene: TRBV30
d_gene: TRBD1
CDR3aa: CAWRQGPVGKLFF
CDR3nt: TGTGCCTGGAGACAGGGGCCAGTTGGAAAACTGTTTTTT

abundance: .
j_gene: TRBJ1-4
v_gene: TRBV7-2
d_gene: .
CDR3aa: CASSPPWGGENNEKLFF
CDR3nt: TGTGCCAGCAGCCCCCCTTGGGGGGGTGAAAATAATGAAAAACTGTTTTTT

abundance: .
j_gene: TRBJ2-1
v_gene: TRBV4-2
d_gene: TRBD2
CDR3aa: CASSQNLAGGYNEQFF
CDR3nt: TGTGCCAGCAGCCAGAACCTAGCGGGGGGGTACAATGAGCAGTTCTTC

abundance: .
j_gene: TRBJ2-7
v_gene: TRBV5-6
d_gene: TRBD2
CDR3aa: CASSLPSGSHEQYF
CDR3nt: TGTGCCAGCAGCTTGCCTAGCGGGAGCCACGAGCAGTACTTC

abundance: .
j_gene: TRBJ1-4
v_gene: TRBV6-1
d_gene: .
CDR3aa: CASSEPVTNEKLFF
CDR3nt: TGTGCCAGCAGTGAACCTGTAACTAATGAAAAACTGTTTTTT

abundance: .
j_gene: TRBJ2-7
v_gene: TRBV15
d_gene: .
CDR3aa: CATSRGRTYEQYF
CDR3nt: TGTGCCACCAGCAGAGGGAGAACCTACGAGCAGTACTTC

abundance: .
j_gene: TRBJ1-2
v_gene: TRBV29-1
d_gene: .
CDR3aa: CSTGEGPSGYTF
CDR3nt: TGCAGCACCGGGGAGGGGCCTAGCGGCTACACCTTC

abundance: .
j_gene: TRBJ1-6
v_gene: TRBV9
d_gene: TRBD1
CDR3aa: CASSGDRAQSSYNSPLHF
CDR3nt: TGTGCCAGCAGCGGCGACAGGGCCCAGAGCTCCTATAATTCACCCCTCCACTTT

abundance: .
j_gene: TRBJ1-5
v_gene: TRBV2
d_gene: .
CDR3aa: CASTGRGNQPQHF
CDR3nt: TGTGCCAGCACAGGCAGGGGCAATCAGCCCCAGCATTTT

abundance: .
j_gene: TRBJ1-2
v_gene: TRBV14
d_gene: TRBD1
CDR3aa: CASSQAQRYPGGLSGYTF
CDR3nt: TGTGCCAGCAGCCAAGCTCAACGTTATCCAGGGGGCCTCTCTGGCTACACCTTC

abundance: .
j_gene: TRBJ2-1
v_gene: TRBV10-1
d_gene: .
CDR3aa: CASSGLGAEQFF
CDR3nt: TGCGCCAGCAGTGGACTCGGAGCTGAGCAGTTCTTC

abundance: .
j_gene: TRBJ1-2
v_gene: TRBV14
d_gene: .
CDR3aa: CASSQVVEERYTF
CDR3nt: TGTGCCAGCAGCCAAGTGGTGGAGGAGCGCTACACCTTC

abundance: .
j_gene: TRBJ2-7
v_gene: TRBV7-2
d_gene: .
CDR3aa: CASSLATTPAYEQYF
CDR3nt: TGTGCCAGCAGCTTAGCGACGACTCCTGCCTACGAGCAGTACTTC

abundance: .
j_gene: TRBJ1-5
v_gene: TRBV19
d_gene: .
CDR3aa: CASTLRQGNSNQPQHF
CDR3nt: TGTGCCAGTACCCTGAGGCAAGGTAATAGCAATCAGCCCCAGCATTTT

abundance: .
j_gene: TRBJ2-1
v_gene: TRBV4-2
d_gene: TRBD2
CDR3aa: CASSQQSGTSGFYEQFF
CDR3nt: TGTGCCAGCAGCCAACAATCCGGGACTAGCGGGTTCTATGAGCAGTTCTTC

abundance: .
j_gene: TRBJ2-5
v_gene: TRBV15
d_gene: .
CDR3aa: CATELAGSAWTQYF
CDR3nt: TGTGCCACCGAACTAGCTGGGTCCGCTTGGACCCAGTACTTC

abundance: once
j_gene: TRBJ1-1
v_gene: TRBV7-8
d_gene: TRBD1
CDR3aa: CASSLGSVGQGVTRGTEAFF
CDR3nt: TGTGCCAGCAGCTTAGGCAGTGTGGGACAGGGTGTGACGAGGGGCACTGAAGCTTTCTTT

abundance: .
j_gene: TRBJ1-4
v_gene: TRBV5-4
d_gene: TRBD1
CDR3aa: CASSLGDRDEKLFF
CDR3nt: TGTGCCAGCAGCTTGGGGGACAGGGATGAAAAACTGTTTTTT

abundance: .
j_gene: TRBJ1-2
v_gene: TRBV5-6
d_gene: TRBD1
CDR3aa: CASSWWDRVNYGYTF
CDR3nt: TGTGCCAGCAGCTGGTGGGACAGGGTTAACTATGGCTACACCTTC

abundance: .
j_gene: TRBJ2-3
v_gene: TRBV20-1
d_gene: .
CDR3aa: CSATNTDTQYF
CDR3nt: TGCAGTGCTACTAACACAGATACGCAGTATTTT

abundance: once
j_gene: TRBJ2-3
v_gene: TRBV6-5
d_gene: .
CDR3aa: CASSYLQGTDTQYF
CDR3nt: TGTGCCAGCAGTTACCTACAGGGCACAGATACGCAGTATTTT

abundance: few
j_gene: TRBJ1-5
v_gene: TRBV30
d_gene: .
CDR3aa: CAWSLGDQPQHF
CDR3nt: TGTGCCTGGAGTTTAGGGGATCAGCCCCAGCATTTT

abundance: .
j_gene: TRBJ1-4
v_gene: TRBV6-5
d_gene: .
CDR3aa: CASMDYGLTNEKLFF
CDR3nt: TGTGCCAGCATGGACTACGGGCTAACTAATGAAAAACTGTTTTTT

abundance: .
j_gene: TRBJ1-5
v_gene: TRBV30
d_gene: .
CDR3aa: CAWNQGLRNQPQHF
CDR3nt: TGTGCCTGGAATCAGGGGTTACGCAATCAGCCCCAGCATTTT

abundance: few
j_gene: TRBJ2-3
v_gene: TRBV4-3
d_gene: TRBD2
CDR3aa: CASSQELAGGTDTQYF
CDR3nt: TGCGCCAGCAGCCAAGAGCTAGCGGGGGGGACAGATACGCAGTATTTT

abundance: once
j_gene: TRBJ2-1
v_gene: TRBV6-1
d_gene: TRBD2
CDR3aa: CASSERATSGGAVSYNEQFF
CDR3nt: TGTGCCAGCAGTGAAAGGGCTACTAGCGGGGGGGCTGTCTCCTACAATGAGCAGTTCTTC

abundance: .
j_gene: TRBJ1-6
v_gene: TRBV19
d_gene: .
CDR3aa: CASSMTLPGLNSPLHF
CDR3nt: TGTGCCAGTAGCATGACACTCCCTGGGTTGAATTCACCCCTCCACTTT

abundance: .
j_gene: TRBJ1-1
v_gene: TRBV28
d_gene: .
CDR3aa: CASRPGYLSPSTEAFF
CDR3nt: TGTGCCAGCAGGCCCGGGTACCTCTCTCCCTCGACTGAAGCTTTCTTT

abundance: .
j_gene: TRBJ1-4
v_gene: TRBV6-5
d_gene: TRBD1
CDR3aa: CASSSDRGGKLFF
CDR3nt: TGTGCCAGCAGCTCCGACAGGGGGGGAAAACTGTTTTTT

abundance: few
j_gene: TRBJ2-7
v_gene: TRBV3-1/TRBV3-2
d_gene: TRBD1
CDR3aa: CASSHLLTGTLREQYF
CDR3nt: TGTGCCAGCAGCCATCTCCTGACAGGGACCCTCCGAGAGCAGTACTTC

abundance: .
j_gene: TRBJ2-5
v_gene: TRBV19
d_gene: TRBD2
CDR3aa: CASTPGTSGKSQYF
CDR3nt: TGTGCCAGTACCCCCGGGACTAGCGGGAAATCCCAGTACTTC

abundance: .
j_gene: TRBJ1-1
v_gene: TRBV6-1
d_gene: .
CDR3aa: CASSERRAEAFF
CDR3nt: TGTGCCAGCAGTGAACGACGGGCTGAAGCTTTCTTT

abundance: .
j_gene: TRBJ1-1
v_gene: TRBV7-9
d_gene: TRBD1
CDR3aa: CASSPWTGNTEAFF
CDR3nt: TGTGCCAGCAGCCCGTGGACAGGGAACACTGAAGCTTTCTTT

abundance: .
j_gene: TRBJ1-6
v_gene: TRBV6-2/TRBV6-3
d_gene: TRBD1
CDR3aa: CASSTGAPRNSPLHF
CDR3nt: TGTGCCAGCAGTACAGGGGCCCCAAGGAATTCACCCCTCCACTTT

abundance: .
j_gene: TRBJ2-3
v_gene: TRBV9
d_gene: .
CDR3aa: CASSVGKNGGTDTQYF
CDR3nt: TGTGCCAGCAGCGTAGGTAAAAACGGGGGCACAGATACGCAGTATTTT

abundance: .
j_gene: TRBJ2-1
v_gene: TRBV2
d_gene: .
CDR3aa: CASTGQEQFF
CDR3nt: TGTGCCAGCACTGGACAGGAGCAGTTCTTC

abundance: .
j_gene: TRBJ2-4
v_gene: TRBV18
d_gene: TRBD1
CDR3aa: CASSPLGQGSAKNIQYF
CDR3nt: TGTGCCAGCTCACCTTTGGGACAGGGCTCGGCCAAAAACATTCAGTACTTC

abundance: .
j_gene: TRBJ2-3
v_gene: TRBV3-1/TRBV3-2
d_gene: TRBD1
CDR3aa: CASSQGTGGTDTQYF
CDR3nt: TGTGCCAGCAGCCAGGGGACAGGGGGCACAGATACGCAGTATTTT

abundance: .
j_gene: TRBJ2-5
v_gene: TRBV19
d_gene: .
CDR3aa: CASSSQGMKTQYF
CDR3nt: TGTGCCAGTAGTAGCCAGGGCATGAAGACCCAGTACTTC

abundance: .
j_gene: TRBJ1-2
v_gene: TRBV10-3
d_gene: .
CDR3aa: CAITPDGGFSGGYTF
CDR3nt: TGTGCCATCACCCCCGACGGTGGGTTCTCGGGTGGCTACACCTTC

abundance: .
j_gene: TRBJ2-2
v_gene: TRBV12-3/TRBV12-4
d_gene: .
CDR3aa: CASSLAGTGELFF
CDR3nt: TGTGCCAGCAGTTTGGCAGGCACCGGGGAGCTGTTTTTT

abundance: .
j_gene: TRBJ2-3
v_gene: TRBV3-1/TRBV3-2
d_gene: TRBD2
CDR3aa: CASSRHTAGGAGTDTQYF
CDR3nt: TGTGCCAGCAGCCGCCACACTGCGGGGGGGGCCGGCACAGATACGCAGTATTTT

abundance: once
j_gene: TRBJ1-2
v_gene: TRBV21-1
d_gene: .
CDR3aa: CASSKRRGYGYTF
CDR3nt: TGTGCCAGCAGCAAACGCAGGGGCTATGGCTACACCTTC

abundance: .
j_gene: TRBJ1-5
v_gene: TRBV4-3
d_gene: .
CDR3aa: CASSQGQGNQPQHF
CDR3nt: TGCGCCAGCAGCCAAGGCCAGGGCAATCAGCCCCAGCATTTT

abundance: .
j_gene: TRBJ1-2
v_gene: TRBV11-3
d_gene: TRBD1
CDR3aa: CASSLQGDGYTF
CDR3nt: TGTGCCAGCAGCTTACAGGGGGATGGCTACACCTTC

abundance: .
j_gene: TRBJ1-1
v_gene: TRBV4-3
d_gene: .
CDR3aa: CASSRDRLWGTEAFF
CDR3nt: TGCGCCAGCAGCCGCGACAGGTTGTGGGGCACTGAAGCTTTCTTT

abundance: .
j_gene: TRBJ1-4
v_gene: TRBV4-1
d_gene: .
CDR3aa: CASGQDLGGVGEKLFF
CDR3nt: TGCGCCAGCGGCCAAGATCTTGGGGGCGTGGGAGAAAAACTGTTTTTT

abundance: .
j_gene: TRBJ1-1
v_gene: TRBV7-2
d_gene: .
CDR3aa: CASSLQGPEAFF
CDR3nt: TGTGCCAGCAGCTTACAGGGCCCTGAAGCTTTCTTT

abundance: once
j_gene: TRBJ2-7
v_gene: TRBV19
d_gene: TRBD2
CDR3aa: CASGLALTYEQYF
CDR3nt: TGTGCCAGCGGACTAGCGCTAACCTACGAGCAGTACTTC

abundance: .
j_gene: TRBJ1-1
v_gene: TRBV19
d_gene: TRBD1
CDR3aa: CASSIGGQFYTEAFF
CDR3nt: TGTGCCAGTAGTATAGGGGGACAGTTCTACACTGAAGCTTTCTTT

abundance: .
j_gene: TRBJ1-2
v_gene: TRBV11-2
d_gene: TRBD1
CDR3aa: CASSFGTGGEGYTF
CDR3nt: TGTGCCAGCAGCTTTGGGACAGGGGGCGAGGGCTACACCTTC